The 10 T cell receptor beta chains in this list originate from one sample, sequenced in a study of T cell repertoires in cytomegalovirus infection (dated by TCRdb to between 2018 and 2020). Instrument on record: Illumina HiSeq 1500. TCRdb reworked the public reads: Q25 trimming with fastp, MiXCR clone assembly, productive beta chains retained. Rows merge per CDR3 protein into single entries with the most common DNA and genes. The sample yields under 600,000 distinct CDR3 sequences; 16% were counted once. The ten largest clones add up to roughly a quarter of the sample. The sequencing input was CD8+ T cells from PBMCs. The source of these receptors is a human donor in good health (CMV status not recorded). Some clones in this sample may be carry-over from other donors' samples.

The J gene is TRBJ1-1, the V gene TRBV6-5; 7 bases agree with TRBD1. The germline CDR1 and CDR2 sequences are MNHEY and SVGAGI. This CDR3 comprises 14 residues. The V and J ends lost 6 bases and 3 bases, in that order; junction bases with no gene match: 7. The CDR3 DNA follows: TGTGCCAGCAGGATGACAGGGAGGGACACTGAAGCTTTCTTT. Its protein product is CASRMTGRDTEAFF.

This chain joins TRBV18 and TRBJ2-7; no definite D call. Between the trimmed V and J ends, which lost 3 bases and 0 bases, there was a span of 12 bases. CDR1 is KGHSH, CDR2 LQKENI, per germline. The CDR3 sequence is 15 residues long. The CDR3 is CASSPTGLSSYEQYF. The CDR3, as DNA: TGTGCCAGCTCACCTACCGGTCTATCCTCCTACGAGCAGTACTTC. Filled out from reference TRBV18 and TRBJ2-7, the complete variable domain reads NAGVMQNPRHLVRRRGQEARLRCSPMKGHSHVYWYRQLPEEGLKFMVYLQKENIIDESGMPKERFSAEFPKEGPSILRIQQVVRGDSAAYFCASSPTGLSSYEQYFGPGTRLTVT.

This chain connects TRBV6-5 to TRBJ2-1; D is ambiguous. With 6 bases removed from V and 3 bases from J, the gap between germline ends came to 12 bases. The CDR3 covers 14 residues. Germline V CDR1 and CDR2: MNHEY, SVGAGI. In nucleotides, the CDR3 is TGTGCCAGCAGCCCGGAAGTCCGCTACAATGAGCAGTTCTTC. It is translated as CASSPEVRYNEQFF.

This clonotype was observed a handful of times. The J gene is TRBJ2-1, the V gene TRBV12-3 or TRBV12-4, with D tentatively TRBD2 (5 bases). Trimming stripped 5 bases from V and 9 bases from J, with 20 bases between. The CDR3 covers 15 residues. The CDR3 here is CASSLPVPMGSEQFF. CDR3 DNA: TGTGCCAGCAGTCTCCCTGTCCCTATGGGGAGTGAGCAGTTCTTC.

This clonotype was found once. CDR3 nucleotide sequence: TGTGCCAGCAGTTTAGCCTGGGGCGGGATCACCGGGGAGCTGTTTTTT. Translated: CASSLAWGGITGELFF. The rearrangement joins TRBV27 to TRBJ2-2; a possible D gene is TRBD2 (6 bases). Germline loops: CDR1 MNHEY, CDR2 SMNVEV (reference sequence). V gave up 2 bases and J gave up 4 bases, with 14 bases separating them. The CDR3 runs to 16 residues.

There are many counts of this clonotype. The rearrangement uses TRBV11-2 and TRBJ2-3, with D possibly being TRBD2 (7 bases). Germline lookup yields CDR1 SGHAT and CDR2 FQNNGV. V was clipped by 6 bases and J by 2 bases, with 18 bases between them. CDR3 length: 16 residues. CDR3 sequence (DNA): TGTGCCAGCAGGAACTCGGCGGGGGCTTACACAGATACGCAGTATTTT. Translation gives CASRNSAGAYTDTQYF.

This clonotype was detected many times. The chain joins TRBV7-9 to TRBJ2-3; no clear D. Looked up from germline, CDR1 is SEHNR and CDR2 is FQNEAQ (reference sequence). The CDR3 contains 14 residues. V lost 5 bases and J 5 bases, leaving 14 bases between the germline ends. This CDR3 reads CASSLTGPQDTQYF. The CDR3 DNA reads as TGTGCCAGCAGCCTAACCGGGCCGCAAGATACGCAGTATTTT. Full variable domain (remainder filled in from reference TRBV7-9 and TRBJ2-3): DTGVSQNPRHKITKRGQNVTFRCDPISEHNRLYWYRQTLGQGPEFLTYFQNEAQLEKSRLLSDRFSAERPKGSFSTLEIQRTEQGDSAMYLCASSLTGPQDTQYFGPGTRLTVL.

This chain links TRBV9 with TRBJ1-3; the match to TRBD1 covers 12 bases. The CDR3 is 17 residues long. Germline CDR1 reads SGDLS; CDR2 reads YYNGEE. V lost 4 bases and J lost 5; bases outside the gene matches: 10. The CDR3 sequence: CASSISPGQGARNTIYF. The CDR3 DNA sequence: TGTGCCAGCAGCATATCACCGGGACAGGGGGCAAGAAACACCATATATTTT.

This clonotype was recorded at least ten times. The chain couples TRBV7-9 to TRBJ2-7; a possible D gene is TRBD2 (5 bases). Trimming removed 3 bases at V and 2 bases at J, with 8 bases between. The CDR3 contains 13 residues. From germline, CDR1 is SEHNR and CDR2 FQNEAQ (reference sequence). The CDR3 DNA is TGTGCCAGCAGCTTCGGGGATCCCTACGAGCAGTACTTC. Amino acids: CASSFGDPYEQYF.

In its sample, this clonotype was seen a few times. The chain is built from TRBV2 and TRBJ1-2; D remains unclear. Trimming pared 7 bases from V and 8 bases from J, leaving 14 bases between. Germline values: CDR1 SNHLY, CDR2 FYNNEI. This CDR3 has 12 amino acids. The CDR3 protein is CASKGRREGYTF. DNA for the CDR3: TGTGCCAGCAAAGGGAGAAGGGAAGGCTACACCTTC.